The entry below gives a single T cell receptor beta chain sequence along with its context. This sample is drawn from a study of blood T cell repertoires in COVID-19. Produced via immunoSEQ multiplex PCR; TCRdb's table is partial and in-frame only. The sample yields 430,000 or so clones, around 89% seen once. The V end was cut by 5 bases, the J end by 0 bases, with 20 bases between. CDR1 and CDR2 (germline): PRHDT, FYEKMQ (reference sequence). The CDR3 has 17 residues. The sequencing input was PBMCs or T cells enriched from blood (not recorded which). The genes are TRBV13 and TRBJ2-7; maybe TRBD1 (5 bases). This TCR derives from a woman aged 35 to 49 who had recovered from COVID-19. The CDR3 region has the DNA TGTGCCAGCAGCAGACTCGCGATGGGGCAGAGCTCCTACGAGCAGTACTTC. Translated, it gives CASSRLAMGQSSYEQYF.